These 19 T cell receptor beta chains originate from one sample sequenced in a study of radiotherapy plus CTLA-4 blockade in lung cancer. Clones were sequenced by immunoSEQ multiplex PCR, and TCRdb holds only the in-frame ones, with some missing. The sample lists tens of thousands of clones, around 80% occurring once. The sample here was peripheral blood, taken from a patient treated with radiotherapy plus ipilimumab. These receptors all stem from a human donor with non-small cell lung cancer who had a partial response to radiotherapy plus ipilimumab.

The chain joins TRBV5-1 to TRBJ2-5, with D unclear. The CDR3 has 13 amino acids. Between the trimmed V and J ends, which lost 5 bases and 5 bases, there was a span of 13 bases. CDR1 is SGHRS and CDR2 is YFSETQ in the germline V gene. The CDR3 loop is CASRLSHLETQYF. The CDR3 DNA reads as TGCGCCAGCAGGCTGAGCCACCTGGAGACCCAGTACTTC.

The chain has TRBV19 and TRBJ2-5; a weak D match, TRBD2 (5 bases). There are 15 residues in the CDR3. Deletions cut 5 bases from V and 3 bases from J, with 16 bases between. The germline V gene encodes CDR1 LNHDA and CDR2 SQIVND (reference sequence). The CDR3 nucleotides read TGTGCCAGTAGTTTCGATTCTGACGGGGAAGAGACCCAGTACTTC. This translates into CASSFDSDGEETQYF.

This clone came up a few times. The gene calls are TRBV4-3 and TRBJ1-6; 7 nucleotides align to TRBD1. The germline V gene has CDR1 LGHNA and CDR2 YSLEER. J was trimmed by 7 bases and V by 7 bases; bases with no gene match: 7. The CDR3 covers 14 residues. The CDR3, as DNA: TGCGCCAGCACCGTGGGACAGCTAAATTCACCCCTCCACTTT. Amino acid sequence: CASTVGQLNSPLHF.

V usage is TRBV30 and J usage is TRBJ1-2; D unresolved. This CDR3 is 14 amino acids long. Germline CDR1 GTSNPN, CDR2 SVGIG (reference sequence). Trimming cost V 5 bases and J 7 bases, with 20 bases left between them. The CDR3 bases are TGTGCCTGGGGTGCCCCTCAGCGGGCTAGTGGCTACACCTTC. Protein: CAWGAPQRASGYTF.

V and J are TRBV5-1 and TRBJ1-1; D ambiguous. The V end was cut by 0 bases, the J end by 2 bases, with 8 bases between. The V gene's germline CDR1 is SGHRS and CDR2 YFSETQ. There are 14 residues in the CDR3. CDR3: CASSLGGVNTEAFF. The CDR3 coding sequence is TGCGCCAGCAGCTTGGGCGGGGTAAACACTGAAGCTTTCTTT.

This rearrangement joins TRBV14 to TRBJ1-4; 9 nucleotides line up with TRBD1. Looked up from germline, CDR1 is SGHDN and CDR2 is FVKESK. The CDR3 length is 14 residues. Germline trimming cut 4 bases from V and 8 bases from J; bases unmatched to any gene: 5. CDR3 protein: CASSLWDREEKLFF. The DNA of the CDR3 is TGTGCCAGCAGCCTTTGGGACAGGGAAGAAAAACTGTTTTTT.

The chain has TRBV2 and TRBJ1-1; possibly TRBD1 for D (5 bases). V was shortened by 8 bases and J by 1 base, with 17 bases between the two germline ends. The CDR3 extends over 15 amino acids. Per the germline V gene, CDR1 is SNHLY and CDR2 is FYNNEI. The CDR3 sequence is CASLRGLRKNTEAFF. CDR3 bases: TGTGCCAGCCTAAGGGGCCTTCGCAAGAACACTGAAGCTTTCTTT. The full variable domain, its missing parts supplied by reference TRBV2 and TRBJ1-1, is EPEVTQTPSHQVTQMGQEVILRCVPISNHLYFYWYRQILGQKVEFLVSFYNNEISEKSEIFDDQFSVERPDGSNFTLKIRSTKLEDSAMYFCASLRGLRKNTEAFFGQGTRLTVV.

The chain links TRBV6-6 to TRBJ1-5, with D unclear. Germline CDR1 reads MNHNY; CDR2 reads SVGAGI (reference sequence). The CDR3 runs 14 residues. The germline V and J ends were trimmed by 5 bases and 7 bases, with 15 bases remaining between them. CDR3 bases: TGTGCCAGCAGTGGTCCTACAGTTGGCCAGCCCCAGCATTTT. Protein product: CASSGPTVGQPQHF.

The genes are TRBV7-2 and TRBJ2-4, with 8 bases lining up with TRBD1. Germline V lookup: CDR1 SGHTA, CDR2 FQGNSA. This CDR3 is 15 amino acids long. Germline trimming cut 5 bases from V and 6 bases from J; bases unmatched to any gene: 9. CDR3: CASSPTGAGRNIQYF. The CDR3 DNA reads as TGTGCCAGCAGCCCGACAGGGGCCGGGAGAAACATTCAGTACTTC.

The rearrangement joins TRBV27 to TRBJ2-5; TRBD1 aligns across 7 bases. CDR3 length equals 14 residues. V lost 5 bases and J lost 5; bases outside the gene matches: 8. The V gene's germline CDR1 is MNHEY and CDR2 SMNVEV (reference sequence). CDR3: CASSLGTVRETQYF. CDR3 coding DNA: TGTGCCAGCAGTCTAGGGACAGTCCGGGAGACCCAGTACTTC.

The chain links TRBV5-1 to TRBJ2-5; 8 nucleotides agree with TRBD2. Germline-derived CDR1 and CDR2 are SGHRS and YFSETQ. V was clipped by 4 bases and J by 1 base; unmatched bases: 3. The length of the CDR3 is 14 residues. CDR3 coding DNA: TGCGCCAGCAGCGGGACTAGAGGCCAAGAGACCCAGTACTTC. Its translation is CASSGTRGQETQYF.

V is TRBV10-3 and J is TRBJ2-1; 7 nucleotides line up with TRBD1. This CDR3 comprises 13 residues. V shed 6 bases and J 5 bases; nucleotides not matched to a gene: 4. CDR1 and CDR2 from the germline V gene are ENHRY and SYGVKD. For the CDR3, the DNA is TGTGCCATCAGGAGGGACAGCCACAATGAGCAGTTCTTC. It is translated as CAIRRDSHNEQFF.

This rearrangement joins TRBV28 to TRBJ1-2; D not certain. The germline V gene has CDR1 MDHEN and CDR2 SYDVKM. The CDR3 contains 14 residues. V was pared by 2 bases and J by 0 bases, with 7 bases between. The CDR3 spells CASSLTGTNYGYTF. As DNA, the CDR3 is TGTGCCAGCAGTTTAACGGGGACTAACTATGGCTACACCTTC.

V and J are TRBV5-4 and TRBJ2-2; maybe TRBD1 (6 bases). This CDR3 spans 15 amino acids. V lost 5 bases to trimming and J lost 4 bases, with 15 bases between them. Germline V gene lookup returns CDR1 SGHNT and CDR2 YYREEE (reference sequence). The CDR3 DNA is TGTGCCAGCAGTTTTACAGGGTCGAGCACCGGGGAGCTGTTTTTT. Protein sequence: CASSFTGSSTGELFF. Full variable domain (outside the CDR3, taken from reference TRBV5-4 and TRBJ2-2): ETGVTQSPTHLIKTRGQQVTLRCSSQSGHNTVSWYQQALGQGPQFIFQYYREEENGRGNFPPRFSGLQFPNYSSELNVNALELDDSALYLCASSFTGSSTGELFFGEGSRLTVL.

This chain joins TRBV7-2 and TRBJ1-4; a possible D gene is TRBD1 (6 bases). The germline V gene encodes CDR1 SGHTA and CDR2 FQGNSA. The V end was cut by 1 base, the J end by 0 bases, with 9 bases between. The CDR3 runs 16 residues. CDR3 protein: CASSLEGGATNEKLFF. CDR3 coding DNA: TGTGCCAGCAGCTTAGAAGGGGGAGCAACTAATGAAAAACTGTTTTTT.

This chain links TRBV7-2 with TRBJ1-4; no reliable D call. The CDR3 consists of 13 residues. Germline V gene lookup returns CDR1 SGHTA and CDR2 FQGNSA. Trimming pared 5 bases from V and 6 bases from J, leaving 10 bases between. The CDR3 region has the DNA TGTGCCAGCAGCATCCGACAACATGAAAAACTGTTTTTT. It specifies CASSIRQHEKLFF.

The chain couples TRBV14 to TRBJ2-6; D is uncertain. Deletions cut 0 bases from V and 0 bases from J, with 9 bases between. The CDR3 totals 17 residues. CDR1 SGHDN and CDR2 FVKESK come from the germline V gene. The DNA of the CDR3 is TGTGCCAGCAGCCAAGAACTCCCCGGCTCTGGGGCCAACGTCCTGACTTTC. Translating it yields CASSQELPGSGANVLTF. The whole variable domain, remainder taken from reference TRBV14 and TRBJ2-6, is EAGVTQFPSHSVIEKGQTVTLRCDPISGHDNLYWYRRVMGKEIKFLLHFVKESKQDESGMPNNRFLAERTGGTYSTLKVQPAELEDSGVYFCASSQELPGSGANVLTFGAGSRLTVL.

Here the CDR3 DNA reads TGTGCCAGTAGTACGCGACAGGGGTACGCCGAGCAGTACTTC. The encoded protein is CASSTRQGYAEQYF. V usage is TRBV19 and J usage is TRBJ2-7; the match to TRBD1 covers 8 bases. This CDR3 comprises 14 residues. The junction had 8 bases not matched to a gene; V was cut back by 4 bases and J by 6 bases. Germline CDR1 is LNHDA and CDR2 is SQIVND (reference sequence).

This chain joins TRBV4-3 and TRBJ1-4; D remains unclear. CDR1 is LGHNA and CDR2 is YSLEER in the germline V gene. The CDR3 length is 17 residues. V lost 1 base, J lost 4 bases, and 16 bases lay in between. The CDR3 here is CASSQGGGSNLNEKLFF. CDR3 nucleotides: TGCGCCAGCAGCCAAGGCGGTGGTAGTAACCTTAATGAAAAACTGTTTTTT.